The next 21 T cell receptor beta chains were all read from a single sample in a study of graft-versus-host responses after intestinal transplantation. No cognate antigen is known for these TCRs. Repertoires were generated with immunoSEQ multiplex PCR, while TCRdb's copy carries only in-frame clones and drops some. The data hold fewer than 95,000 clones, with approximately 94% observed a single time. This specimen consisted of unstimulated CD4+ T cells sorted from spleen or lymph node cells, obtained before transplant. Receptors were obtained from a human donor who was the organ donor for an intestinal transplant.

The chain recombines TRBV6-5 with TRBJ2-7, with 7 bases identical to TRBD2. Trimming at V came to 6 bases and at J to 2 bases, leaving 10 bases not matched to a gene. The CDR3 covers 15 residues. Germline CDR1 reads MNHEY; CDR2 reads SVGAGI. The CDR3 here is CASSRGDFDPYEQYF. CDR3 bases: TGTGCCAGCAGCCGGGGGGACTTCGATCCCTACGAGCAGTACTTC.

This clone came up once. The genes are TRBV18 and TRBJ1-1, with TRBD1 as a possible D gene (6 bases). The CDR3 has 15 amino acids. With 2 bases removed from V and 0 bases from J, the gap between germline ends came to 10 bases. Germline lookup yields CDR1 KGHSH and CDR2 LQKENI. The CDR3 sequence is CASSPNQGMNTEAFF. CDR3 nucleotide sequence: TGTGCCAGCTCACCAAATCAGGGGATGAACACTGAAGCTTTCTTT.

The J gene is TRBJ2-4, the V gene TRBV28; D uncertain. Trimming took off 8 bases at V and 1 base at J, with 6 bases between the two ends. This CDR3 has 12 amino acids. Per germline, CDR1 MDHEN and CDR2 SYDVKM. CDR3 loop: CASGLAKNIQYF. CDR3 in DNA: TGTGCCAGCGGATTGGCCAAAAACATTCAGTACTTC.

This sequence joins TRBV6-6 and TRBJ2-7; TRBD2 matches at 15 bases. Germline V gene sequence: CDR1 MNHNY, CDR2 SVGAGI (reference sequence). The CDR3 has 15 residues. The V and J ends lost 2 bases and 13 bases, in that order; junction bases with no gene match: 9. The CDR3 coding sequence is TGTGCCAGCAGTTACACCCGGACTAGCGGGGGGGCTCGATACTTC. Translating gives CASSYTRTSGGARYF.

V is TRBV7-9 and J is TRBJ1-1, with 7 bases lining up with TRBD1. Germline V lookup: CDR1 SEHNR, CDR2 FQNEAQ (reference sequence). The CDR3 has 14 residues. Trimming at V came to 5 bases and at J to 4 bases, leaving 7 bases not matched to a gene. In nucleotides, the CDR3 is TGTGCCAGCAGCCGGGGAGGGGGCGGCACTGAAGCTTTCTTT. Translation: CASSRGGGGTEAFF.

V is TRBV6-6 and J is TRBJ2-5; D is uncertain. Gene TRBJ2-7 matches the end of the DNA better, so the J call may be wrong. CDR1 and CDR2 (germline): MNHNY, SVGAGI (reference sequence). The CDR3 has 14 amino acids. Written as DNA, the CDR3 is TGTGCCAGCAGTTACAGGATTTCCCACTACGAGCAGTACTTC. Translating it yields CASSYRISHYEQYF.

The chain joins TRBV28 to TRBJ1-6, with D possibly matching TRBD1 (6 bases). CDR1 is MDHEN and CDR2 is SYDVKM in the germline V gene. This CDR3 region has 13 residues. Trimming took off 3 bases at V and 13 bases at J, with 13 bases between the two ends. The CDR3 region is CASSFSDSAPLHF. The CDR3 nucleotides are TGTGCCAGCAGTTTTTCGGACAGTGCGCCCCTCCACTTT. Based on the CDR3 plus reference TRBV28 and TRBJ1-6, the full variable domain is DVKVTQSSRYLVKRTGEKVFLECVQDMDHENMFWYRQDPGLGLRLIYFSYDVKMKEKGDIPEGYSVSREKKERFSLILESASTNQTSMYLCASSFSDSAPLHFGNGTRLTVT.

The sample holds one count of this clone. The genes are TRBV2 and TRBJ2-4; either TRBD1 or TRBD2 may fit D (5 bases each). Germline assignment: CDR1 SNHLY and CDR2 FYNNEI. V lost 7 bases and J lost 0, with 16 bases in between. This CDR3 has 16 residues. The DNA for the CDR3 is TGTGCCAGCATGGTGGGGGAAGGCTTAGCCAAAAACATTCAGTACTTC. Amino acid sequence: CASMVGEGLAKNIQYF.

The chain links TRBV30 to TRBJ1-3, with D unclear. Germline V gene sequence: CDR1 GTSNPN, CDR2 SVGIG (reference sequence). This CDR3 contains 15 residues. Trimming removed 3 bases from V and 2 bases from J, with 14 bases in between. CDR3 amino acids: CAWRPKGGTGNTIYF. CDR3 sequence (DNA): TGTGCCTGGAGACCCAAAGGTGGAACTGGAAACACCATATATTTT. Filled out from reference TRBV30 and TRBJ1-3, the complete variable domain reads SQTIHQWPATLVQPVGSPLSLECTVEGTSNPNLYWYRQAAGRGLQLLFYSVGIGQISSEVPQNLSASRPQDRQFILSSKKLLLSDSGFYLCAWRPKGGTGNTIYFGEGSWLTVV.

This clone has a single count. The chain has TRBV27 and TRBJ2-2, with a weak D call TRBD2 (5 bases). Germline V CDR1 and CDR2: MNHEY, SMNVEV (reference sequence). The CDR3 is made up of 15 amino acids. Trimming took 6 bases from V and 4 from J, leaving 15 bases between them. Written as DNA, the CDR3 is TGTGCCAGCAGCTCCACTCCGGGGTCCACCGGGGAGCTGTTTTTT. Translated: CASSSTPGSTGELFF.

This chain joins TRBV9 and TRBJ2-2; D gene ambiguous. The germline V gene has CDR1 SGDLS and CDR2 YYNGEE. V lost 3 bases and J lost 5, with 8 bases in between. The CDR3 runs 13 residues. This CDR3 reads CASSAIFTGELFF. The DNA for the CDR3 is TGTGCCAGCAGCGCCATCTTTACCGGGGAGCTGTTTTTT.

The V gene is TRBV19, the J gene TRBJ2-6; D not certain. Germline CDR1 reads LNHDA; CDR2 reads SQIVND (reference sequence). The CDR3 is 15 amino acids. Trimming stripped 3 bases from V and 0 bases from J, with 6 bases between. DNA of the CDR3: TGTGCCAGTAGTATCGGTCTCTCTGGGGCCAACGTCCTGACTTTC. Translating it yields CASSIGLSGANVLTF.

The J gene is TRBJ1-1, the V gene TRBV15; D is perhaps TRBD1 (6 bases). V was trimmed by 0 bases and J by 4 bases, leaving 24 bases between them. Germline assignment: CDR1 LNHNV and CDR2 YYDKDF (reference sequence). The CDR3 contains 19 residues. The chain's CDR3 is CATSRDVRQGNRLGTEAFF. CDR3 bases: TGTGCCACCAGCAGAGATGTGAGGCAGGGGAATAGGCTGGGCACTGAAGCTTTCTTT.

The V and J genes are TRBV27 and TRBJ1-2; D is possibly TRBD1 (5 bases). The CDR3 totals 16 residues. CDR1 is MNHEY and CDR2 is SMNVEV in the germline V gene (reference sequence). The V end was cut by 3 bases, the J end by 3 bases, with 17 bases between. CDR3 DNA: TGTGCCAGCAGTTTGCTGGTCGGGGGGGGACACTATGGCTACACCTTC. Protein product: CASSLLVGGGHYGYTF.

The chain joins TRBV30 to TRBJ1-6, with a weak D call TRBD1 (5 bases). Trimming shortened V by 5 bases and J by 7 bases, and 15 bases separated the two germline ends. The V gene's germline CDR1 is GTSNPN and CDR2 SVGIG (reference sequence). The CDR3 runs to 14 residues. The CDR3 loop is CAWDVAGTNSPLHF. The DNA of the CDR3 is TGTGCCTGGGACGTGGCAGGGACCAATTCACCCCTCCACTTT.

The V gene is TRBV5-4, the J gene TRBJ2-1, with TRBD2 matching 13 bases. This CDR3 comprises 14 residues. Unmatched junction bases numbered 6, after V lost 0 bases and J lost 15 bases. Germline V gives CDR1 SGHNT, CDR2 YYREEE (reference sequence). CDR3 DNA sequence: TGTGCCAGCAGCTTGGGACTAGCGGGGGGTTCTTTGTTCTTC. This translates into CASSLGLAGGSLFF.

Only one count was recorded for this clone. The chain has TRBV2 and TRBJ1-5, with D possibly TRBD1 on 5 matching bases. The CDR3 is 15 amino acids. Per the germline V gene, CDR1 is SNHLY and CDR2 is FYNNEI. Trimming cost V 4 bases and J 0 bases, with 10 bases left between them. CDR3 residues: CASSVEGSSNQPQHF. CDR3 nucleotides: TGTGCCAGCAGTGTCGAGGGGAGTAGCAATCAGCCCCAGCATTTT.

The V and J genes are TRBV19 and TRBJ2-3, with 9 nucleotides matching TRBD2. Germline values: CDR1 LNHDA, CDR2 SQIVND (reference sequence). There are 16 residues in the CDR3. V shed 3 bases and J 1 base; nucleotides not matched to a gene: 5. The CDR3 here is CASSIGLALRTDTQYF. CDR3 in DNA: TGTGCCAGTAGTATCGGACTAGCGCTCCGCACAGATACGCAGTATTTT.

The chain has TRBV28 and TRBJ1-1; no definite D call. Germline-derived CDR1 and CDR2 are MDHEN and SYDVKM. Trimming took off 5 bases at V and 0 bases at J, with 7 bases between the two ends. The CDR3 spans 13 residues. The chain's CDR3 is CASSPNMNTEAFF. DNA for the CDR3: TGTGCCAGCAGTCCGAACATGAACACTGAAGCTTTCTTT.

The chain links TRBV10-3 to TRBJ1-4; TRBD1 might be the D (5 bases). This CDR3 spans 14 amino acids. Germline V gives CDR1 ENHRY, CDR2 SYGVKD. V lost 5 bases and J lost 4, with 11 bases in between. The CDR3: CAISSGFRNEKLFF. DNA for the CDR3: TGTGCCATCAGTTCAGGGTTTCGTAATGAAAAACTGTTTTTT.

The CDR3 region is CSVYTPGTDYYEQYF. CDR3 nucleotides: TGCAGCGTTTACACGCCAGGGACAGACTACTACGAGCAGTACTTC. This chain joins TRBV29-1 and TRBJ2-7; 7 bases line up with TRBD1. The CDR3 extends over 15 amino acids. The V and J ends lost 5 bases and 3 bases, in that order; junction bases with no gene match: 13. Germline V gene lookup returns CDR1 SQVTM and CDR2 ANQGSEA.